This is a list of T cell receptor beta chains from one sample in a study of cytomegalovirus exposure and HLA in healthy donors. Using immunoSEQ multiplex PCR, the repertoire was profiled, and TCRdb retains in-frame clones only, with some absent. The table has roughly 120,000 clones, roughly 76% seen once; the top ten hold around 13%. Source material: PBMCs. These TCRs come from a woman aged 55-69 years in good health and CMV-seropositive. CDR3s include the opening cysteine and the closing phenylalanine or tryptophan. Fields, in order: V gene, J gene, CDR3 protein.

v_gene: TRBV2; j_gene: TRBJ2-2; CDR3aa: CASRRQGTNTGELFF
v_gene: TRBV9; j_gene: TRBJ1-1; CDR3aa: CASSPLGGLSGEAFF
v_gene: TRBV18; j_gene: TRBJ1-2; CDR3aa: CASSSPVDSPGYGYTF
v_gene: TRBV2; j_gene: TRBJ2-6; CDR3aa: CASSPGTGSFAGANVLTF
v_gene: TRBV15; j_gene: TRBJ2-7; CDR3aa: CATSRPDRGVSEQYF
v_gene: TRBV7-7; j_gene: TRBJ1-4; CDR3aa: CASSLGSTSAEKLFF
v_gene: TRBV5-4; j_gene: TRBJ2-5; CDR3aa: CASSLGASGSETQYF
v_gene: TRBV11-3; j_gene: TRBJ2-4; CDR3aa: CASSLTGDQNIQYF
v_gene: TRBV30; j_gene: TRBJ2-2; CDR3aa: CAWSRWDRPAAGELFF
v_gene: TRBV30; j_gene: TRBJ2-3; CDR3aa: CAWSVLSGTATDTQYF
v_gene: TRBV7-2; j_gene: TRBJ2-2; CDR3aa: CASSVSGNTGELFF
v_gene: TRBV7-2; j_gene: TRBJ2-1; CDR3aa: CASSSTVTGAYNEQFF
v_gene: TRBV10-2; j_gene: TRBJ2-1; CDR3aa: CASSAIQGGEQFF
v_gene: TRBV29-1; j_gene: TRBJ2-3; CDR3aa: CSVLRDRGETQYF
v_gene: TRBV2; j_gene: TRBJ1-2; CDR3aa: CASNPDRAINYGYTF
v_gene: TRBV19; j_gene: TRBJ1-5; CDR3aa: CASRMGRRNQPQHF
v_gene: TRBV5-1; j_gene: TRBJ2-7; CDR3aa: CASSLEGQGGEQYF
v_gene: TRBV6-5; j_gene: TRBJ2-7; CDR3aa: CASSYGDRLTYEQYF
v_gene: TRBV19; j_gene: TRBJ2-1; CDR3aa: CASTQTGSSSYNEQFF
v_gene: TRBV7-9; j_gene: TRBJ1-2; CDR3aa: CASSLQGNLQGNGYTF
v_gene: TRBV7-2; j_gene: TRBJ1-4; CDR3aa: CASSSGQGFEKLFF
v_gene: TRBV7-3; j_gene: TRBJ2-2; CDR3aa: CASSPTGPSLGGELFF
v_gene: TRBV11-2; j_gene: TRBJ2-5; CDR3aa: CASSFSSAETQYF
v_gene: TRBV4-2; j_gene: TRBJ1-4; CDR3aa: CASSQFGGRGEEKLFF
v_gene: TRBV30; j_gene: TRBJ1-6; CDR3aa: CAWRDRDRGTRQAESYNSPLHF
v_gene: TRBV5-6; j_gene: TRBJ2-7; CDR3aa: CASSLEVRSFDEQYF
v_gene: TRBV4-2; j_gene: TRBJ2-7; CDR3aa: CASSQDHGTSGYEQYF
v_gene: TRBV19; j_gene: TRBJ2-1; CDR3aa: CASTRRTSGRANPYNEQFF
v_gene: TRBV19; j_gene: TRBJ2-5; CDR3aa: CASSPGLAEETQYF
v_gene: TRBV5-1; j_gene: TRBJ2-2; CDR3aa: CASSPGGQANTGELFF
v_gene: TRBV6-5; j_gene: TRBJ2-7; CDR3aa: CASISPGQGTYEQYF
v_gene: TRBV27; j_gene: TRBJ1-5; CDR3aa: CASSLSPRQPQHF
v_gene: TRBV30; j_gene: TRBJ1-1; CDR3aa: CAWSSLQGRGTEAFF
v_gene: TRBV7-3; j_gene: TRBJ2-2; CDR3aa: CASSPGTGGTGELFF
v_gene: TRBV4-2; j_gene: TRBJ1-1; CDR3aa: CASSHTPGQGIPEAFF
v_gene: TRBV11-2; j_gene: TRBJ1-1; CDR3aa: CASSLQGSRDTEAFF
v_gene: TRBV27; j_gene: TRBJ1-6; CDR3aa: CASSLFYLPTYNSPLHF
v_gene: TRBV5-1; j_gene: TRBJ2-7; CDR3aa: CASSSGDTYEQYF
v_gene: TRBV5-4; j_gene: TRBJ2-2; CDR3aa: CASRRDANTGELFF
v_gene: TRBV19; j_gene: TRBJ1-1; CDR3aa: CASSMRYEAFF
v_gene: TRBV18; j_gene: TRBJ2-7; CDR3aa: CASSPRGGHYEQYF
v_gene: TRBV4-3; j_gene: .; CDR3aa: CASSQDTVYEQYF
v_gene: TRBV7-6; j_gene: TRBJ2-1; CDR3aa: CASSLIPSTSGGLNEQFF
v_gene: TRBV18; j_gene: TRBJ2-1; CDR3aa: CASSPTGRSYNEQFF
v_gene: TRBV5-1; j_gene: TRBJ2-3; CDR3aa: CASSLWPGTSGASDTQYF
v_gene: TRBV9; j_gene: TRBJ2-7; CDR3aa: CASSGDTYEQYF
v_gene: TRBV6-5; j_gene: TRBJ1-4; CDR3aa: CASSLTINEKLFF
v_gene: TRBV11-3; j_gene: TRBJ2-3; CDR3aa: CASSILLAGGLEDTQYF